The entry that follows covers one T cell receptor beta chain sequence. Its target is not known. As part of sample collection, lesional scalp punch biopsies and peripheral blood were taken from alopecia areata patients. The data originate from a study of CD8+ T cells in alopecia areata. Study results and limitations: Mice gave a clearer picture of TCR sharing than patients did, possibly for HLA-related reasons.

There are 14 residues in the CDR3. The germline V gene has CDR1 SQVTM and CDR2 ANQGSEA. V lost 3 bases, J lost 8 bases, and 9 bases stayed unmatched. Following extraction, RNA underwent reverse transcription to cDNA, which served as the sequencing template. TCRdb keeps only in-frame clones here, not all; method: immunoSEQ multiplex PCR. The profile shows approximately 98,000 clones, 45% to 60% of them singletons. This chain uses TRBV29-1 with TRBJ2-1; 8 bases match TRBD2. The receptor was isolated from a human donor with alopecia areata. Material: NKG2D-low CD8+ T cells sorted from blood. Written as DNA, the CDR3 is TGCAGCGTTGATAACGGGGGGGATAGGGATGAGCAGTTCTTC. Amino acids: CSVDNGGDRDEQFF.